A single sample is the source of the 4 T cell receptor beta chains below, sequenced in a study of cytomegalovirus exposure and HLA in healthy donors. Clones were read by immunoSEQ multiplex PCR, and TCRdb kept only the in-frame ones, dropping some. The sample has about 60,000 clones; 90% to 97% are singletons. Sequencing input: PBMCs. The receptors derive from a man in his late teens or twenties in good health and CMV-seronegative.

This chain uses TRBV5-5 with TRBJ2-7; 8 nucleotides match TRBD1. In germline, CDR1 is SGHKS, CDR2 YYEKEE (reference sequence). The CDR3 totals 15 residues. J gave up 3 bases and V 0 bases, and 5 bases lay outside the gene matches. The CDR3 nucleotides are TGTGCCAGCAGCTTGGCCACAGGGGGAGTCTACGAGCAGTACTTC. This gives the protein CASSLATGGVYEQYF.

This chain links TRBV5-1 with TRBJ2-3; 9 nucleotides match TRBD1. Trimming took 2 bases from V and 1 from J; bases not matched to a gene: 11. In germline, CDR1 is SGHRS, CDR2 YFSETQ. This CDR3 comprises 18 residues. CDR3 coding DNA: TGCGCCAGCAGCTTAAGGTTACAGGGGGCTGCGGGCACAGATACGCAGTATTTT. It encodes CASSLRLQGAAGTDTQYF.

Worth noting for this clone: One junction end does not reproduce the germline sequence, and a read error may be involved. This chain connects TRBV7-7 to TRBJ2-1; tentative D call: TRBD2 (5 bases). CDR3 length: 14 residues. Germline V gives CDR1 SSHAT, CDR2 FNYEAQ (reference sequence). CDR3 nucleotide sequence: TGTGCTAGCAGCCCGCTCCGGGGATTACATGAGCAGTTCTTC. It specifies CASSPLRGLHEQFF.

This clone was recorded only once. The V call is TRBV7-9, the J call TRBJ2-7; TRBD1 matches at 8 bases. Germline trimming cut 5 bases from V and 5 bases from J; bases unmatched to any gene: 11. The CDR3 has 15 amino acids. Germline assignment: CDR1 SEHNR and CDR2 FQNEAQ (reference sequence). CDR3 sequence (DNA): TGTGCCAGCAGCCCGGGCCAGGGGGCTTATCACGAGCAGTACTTC. It encodes CASSPGQGAYHEQYF.